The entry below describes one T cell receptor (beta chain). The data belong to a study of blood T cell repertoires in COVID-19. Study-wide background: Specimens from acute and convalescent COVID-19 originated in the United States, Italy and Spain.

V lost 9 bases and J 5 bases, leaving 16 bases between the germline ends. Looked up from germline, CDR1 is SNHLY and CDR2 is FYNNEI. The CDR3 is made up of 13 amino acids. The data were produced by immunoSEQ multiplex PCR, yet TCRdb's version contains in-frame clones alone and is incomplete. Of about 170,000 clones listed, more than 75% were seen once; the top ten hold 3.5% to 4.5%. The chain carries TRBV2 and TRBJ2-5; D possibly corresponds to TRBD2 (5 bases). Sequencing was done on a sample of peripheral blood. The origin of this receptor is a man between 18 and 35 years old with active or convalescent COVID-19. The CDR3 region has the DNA TGTGCCAGGTCGAATGGACTCCTGGAGACCCAGTACTTC. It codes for CARSNGLLETQYF.